This TCR beta chain stems from a study of blood T cell repertoires in COVID-19. Study as a whole: PBMCs, B-cell-depleted T cells, or T cells were the source of the cDNA or gDNA that made up the material.

CDR3 length equals 15 residues. CDR1 and CDR2 from the germline V gene are MDHEN and SYDVKM. V was shortened by 6 bases and J by 1 base, with 15 bases between the two germline ends. Enrolment of Seattle patients took place during active infection, and they were followed longitudinally. The protocol was immunoSEQ multiplex PCR, while the TCRdb copy is restricted to in-frame clones and leaves out a portion. The sample contains about 270,000 clones, more than 85% of which appear only once. The clonotype originates from a person aged 18-30 years with COVID-19, enrolled during active disease. This chain connects TRBV28 to TRBJ1-1; TRBD1 might be the D (5 bases). Sequences were obtained from peripheral blood. CDR3: CASRTGSTGNTEAFF. For the CDR3, the DNA is TGTGCCAGCAGGACCGGAAGTACAGGGAACACTGAAGCTTTCTTT.